One and the same sample provided the 31 T cell receptor beta chains below, sequenced in a study of tumor and adjacent non-tumor tissue in lung cancer. This sample's RNA came from whole unsorted tissue. Distant lung tissue was collected more than 3 cm away from the tumor edge. TCRbeta libraries were built with three rounds of nested PCR, modified from ARM-PCR. TCRdb independently ran MiXCR on the multiplex PCR reads; one entry per CDR3 protein. This sample has approximately 62,000 distinct CDR3 sequences; about 61% occur once, and the top ten carry around a third. The material sequenced was distant non-tumor lung tissue. The source of these receptors is a man between 65 and 85 years old with non-small cell lung cancer.

Regarding this clonotype: The final CDR3 position lacks the conserved phenylalanine or tryptophan, pointing to a likely read error. The rearrangement uses TRBV10-3 and TRBJ2-7; 10 bases are shared with TRBD1. The CDR3 is 14 residues long. Looked up from germline, CDR1 is ENHRY and CDR2 is SYGVKD. V lost 9 bases, J lost 3 bases, and 8 bases stayed unmatched. CDR3 loop: CAIRPGQGSYEQYL. Here the CDR3 DNA reads TGTGCCATTAGACCGGGACAGGGGAGCTACGAGCAGTACTTA.

The V call is TRBV6-2 or TRBV6-3, the J call TRBJ1-2; 9 bases map to TRBD1. The CDR3 spans 15 residues. V lost 5 bases, J lost 12 bases, and 16 bases stayed unmatched. In germline, CDR1 is MNHEY, CDR2 SVGEGT. Written as DNA, the CDR3 is TGTGCCAGCAGTGCTCCGGACAGGGGCCTCCATGACCACACCTTC. It translates to CASSAPDRGLHDHTF.

For this clonotype: An end of the junction does not agree with germline; a read error may underlie this. This chain connects TRBV28 to TRBJ1-5, with 9 bases aligning to TRBD1. The CDR3 extends over 15 amino acids. Germline CDR1 is MDHEN and CDR2 is SYDVKM. CDR3 loop: CTSRKGQGYNQPQHF. In DNA, the CDR3 is TGTACCAGCAGGAAGGGACAGGGCTACAATCAGCCCCAGCATTTT.

Turning to this clonotype: This may come from a read error, since a much larger clone is one base off. The chain links TRBV7-9 to TRBJ1-2; 9 bases map to TRBD1. Germline V lookup: CDR1 SEHNR, CDR2 FQNEAQ (reference sequence). V was clipped by 5 bases and J by 8 bases; unmatched bases: 9. This CDR3 contains 14 residues. CDR3 sequence reads: CASSPEQGAAGYTF. CDR3 bases: TGTGCCAGCAGCCCGGAACAGGGGGCCGCGGGCTACACCTTC. Looking up the rest from reference TRBV7-9 and TRBJ1-2 gives the full variable domain: DTGVSQNPRHKITKRGQNVTFRCDPISEHNRLYWYRQTLGQGPEFLTYFQNEAQLEKSRLLSDRFSAERPKGSFSTLEIQRTEQGDSAMYLCASSPEQGAAGYTFGSGTRLTVV.

This chain joins TRBV6-5 and TRBJ2-5; D is possibly TRBD1 (6 bases). The germline V gene has CDR1 MNHEY and CDR2 SVGAGI. Trimming left V 9 bases short and J 0 bases short, with 17 bases between. The CDR3 sequence is 15 residues long. The CDR3 bases are TGTGCCAGTAATTATCAGGGGATGTACCAAGAGACCCAGTACTTC. It codes for CASNYQGMYQETQYF.

Only a few counts were recorded for this clonotype. The rearrangement uses TRBV28 and TRBJ2-1; 10 bases match TRBD2. The CDR3 totals 15 residues. The germline V gene has CDR1 MDHEN and CDR2 SYDVKM. CDR3 in DNA: TGTACTAGTTCCAGCGGGGGGGACTCCTACAATGAGCAGTTCTTC. Amino acids: CTSSSGGDSYNEQFF. Full variable domain (missing parts from reference TRBV28 and TRBJ2-1): DVKVTQSSRYLVKRTGEKVFLECVQDMDHENMFWYRQDPGLGLRLIYFSYDVKMKEKGDIPEGYSVSREKKERFSLILESASTNQTSMYLCTSSSGGDSYNEQFFGPGTRLTVL.

The chain has TRBV20-1 and TRBJ1-1, with D possibly being TRBD1 (5 bases). From germline, CDR1 is DFQATT and CDR2 SNEGSKA (reference sequence). The CDR3 is 10 residues long. V lost 6 bases and J lost 7, with 9 bases in between. CDR3 protein: CSAADIEAFF. In DNA form, the CDR3 reads TGCAGTGCAGCGGACATTGAAGCTTTCTTT.

Comment on this clonotype: The junction departs from germline at one end; a sequencing error may be responsible. The chain employs TRBV28 and TRBJ2-2; 8 nucleotides agree with TRBD2. The germline gives CDR1 MDHEN, CDR2 SYDVKM. This CDR3 has 16 amino acids. CDR3 in DNA: TGTGCCAGCAGATACAGCGGGAGTGGAGGATCCGGGGAGCCGTTTTTT. As protein: CASRYSGSGGSGEPFF.

Note on this clonotype: Relative to the germline gene, one junction end is altered; a read error may explain this. CDR3 in DNA: TGTGCCAGCAGTCGCAGCGGGACAGATATGAACACTGAAGCTTCCTTT. It specifies CASSRSGTDMNTEASF. The genes are TRBV11-3 and TRBJ1-1; TRBD1 aligns across 7 bases. CDR1 and CDR2 (germline): SGHNT, YENEEA. This CDR3 comprises 16 residues.

J is TRBJ2-7 and V is TRBV4-2; unclear D gene. Germline values: CDR1 LGHNA, CDR2 YNFKEQ. V was trimmed by 3 bases and J by 9 bases, leaving 9 bases between them. The CDR3 is 11 amino acids. The CDR3 spells CASSHGCGQYF. Written as DNA, the CDR3 is TGTGCCAGCAGCCATGGATGCGGGCAGTACTTC.

As to this clonotype: Without the conserved terminal phenylalanine or tryptophan, this CDR3 likely stems from a read error. This chain links TRBV6-5 with TRBJ1-1; D call uncertain. This CDR3 is 13 amino acids long. Germline lookup yields CDR1 MNHEY and CDR2 SVGAGI. Written as DNA, the CDR3 is TGTGTCAGCAGTCGAAGACTCGGCACTGAAGCTTTCCCT. Translated, it gives CVSSRRLGTEAFP.

The V call is TRBV20-1, the J call TRBJ2-7, with 11 bases fitting TRBD1. CDR3 size: 12 residues. With 4 bases clipped from V and 6 bases from J, the junction kept 2 bases outside the gene matches. Per germline, CDR1 DFQATT and CDR2 SNEGSKA (reference sequence). As DNA, the CDR3 is TGCAGTGCTACGGGGACAGGGGGCGAGCAGTACTTC. It codes for CSATGTGGEQYF.

The chain combines TRBV10-1 with TRBJ2-1, with D perhaps TRBD2 (5 bases). CDR3 length: 13 residues. CDR1 and CDR2 from the germline V gene are WNHNN and SYGVQD (reference sequence). Trimming left V 7 bases short and J 4 bases short, with 11 bases between. The CDR3 DNA is TGCGCCAGCACATGGGAGCGGTACAATGAGCAGTTCTTC. This translates into CASTWERYNEQFF.

As to this clonotype: Its ends do not fully match the called genes, so a read error is possible. The chain couples TRBV10-3 to TRBJ1-2; D gene unclear. CDR3 length: 13 residues. Germline V gene sequence: CDR1 ENHRY, CDR2 SYGVKD. The CDR3 protein is CATSESLAHGYAF. CDR3 coding DNA: TGTGCCACCAGTGAGTCCCTTGCCCATGGCTACGCCTTC.

With respect to this clonotype: This may arise from a read error, as a much more abundant clone is one base away. The V and J genes are TRBV2 and TRBJ2-1, with 7 bases lining up with TRBD1. The CDR3 runs to 14 residues. The V gene's germline CDR1 is SNHLY and CDR2 FYNNEI. The V segment lost 6 bases and the J segment 8 bases; nucleotides outside the gene matches: 10. Written as DNA, the CDR3 is TGTGCCAGCAGCCTCGGACGAGGGGGCGATGAGCAGTTCTTC. Translated, it gives CASSLGRGGDEQFF. Full variable domain (outside the CDR3, taken from reference TRBV2 and TRBJ2-1): EPEVTQTPSHQVTQMGQEVILRCVPISNHLYFYWYRQILGQKVEFLVSFYNNEISEKSEIFDDQFSVERPDGSNFTLKIRSTKLEDSAMYFCASSLGRGGDEQFFGPGTRLTVL.

The sample holds many counts of this clonotype. The genes are TRBV11-2 and TRBJ2-2; D is undetermined. The ends were cut back, 0 bases at V and 2 bases at J, with 7 bases in the middle. Germline V gene sequence: CDR1 SGHAT, CDR2 FQNNGV. The CDR3 covers 15 residues. CDR3 amino acids: CASSLERHNTGELFF. In nucleotides, the CDR3 is TGTGCCAGCAGCTTAGAAAGGCATAACACCGGGGAGCTGTTTTTT.

This clonotype was seen many times. The chain joins TRBV10-3 to TRBJ2-5; 12 bases line up with TRBD2. With 2 bases clipped from V and 1 base from J, the junction kept 2 bases outside the gene matches. The CDR3 sequence is 16 residues long. Germline CDR1 is ENHRY and CDR2 is SYGVKD. The CDR3 spells CAISEGLAGFQETQYF. The DNA for the CDR3 is TGTGCCATCAGTGAGGGACTAGCGGGGTTCCAAGAGACCCAGTACTTC.

On this clonotype: One junction end disagrees with the germline gene, perhaps due to a read error. The rearrangement uses TRBV28 and TRBJ1-1, with D possibly being TRBD1 (5 bases). Germline assignment: CDR1 MDHEN and CDR2 SYDVKM. CDR3 size: 12 residues. The CDR3 spells CTSSPRGTEALF. CDR3 sequence (DNA): TGTACCAGCAGTCCGAGGGGCACTGAAGCCCTCTTT.

Regarding this clonotype: Sequence at one end of the junction differs from germline and may be a read error. This chain connects TRBV5-6 to TRBJ2-3; tentative D call: TRBD1 (6 bases). The CDR3 is made up of 16 amino acids. Germline loops: CDR1 SGHDT, CDR2 YYEEEE. As DNA, the CDR3 is TGTGCCAGCAGCTCGACAGGCCTAGGGTCCACAGATACGCAATATTTT. This codes for CASSSTGLGSTDTQYF. The full variable domain, in which reference TRBV5-6 and TRBJ2-3 provide the parts outside the CDR3, is DAGVTQSPTHLIKTRGQQVTLRCSPKSGHDTVSWYQQALGQGPQFIFQYYEEEERQRGNFPDRFSGHQFPNYSSELNVNALLLGDSALYLCASSSTGLGSTDTQYFGPGTRLTVL.

The chain carries TRBV7-9 and TRBJ2-2; D is uncertain. The CDR3 has 16 amino acids. Germline V lookup: CDR1 SEHNR, CDR2 FQNEAQ (reference sequence). V lost 5 bases and J 0 bases, leaving 13 bases between the germline ends. CDR3 region: CASSPSILSNTGELFF. Written as DNA, the CDR3 is TGTGCCAGCAGCCCCTCAATTCTTTCGAACACCGGGGAGCTGTTTTTT.

There are a few counts of this clonotype. V usage is TRBV25-1 and J usage is TRBJ2-7; 7 bases agree with TRBD1. This CDR3 is 15 amino acids long. J was trimmed by 1 base and V by 4 bases; bases with no gene match: 7. Germline-derived CDR1 and CDR2 are MGHDK and SYGVNS. The CDR3 DNA reads as TGTGCCAGCAGTGTATCACAGGGGATATCCTACGAGCAGTACTTC. Translating gives CASSVSQGISYEQYF.

This clonotype has just a few counts. An end of the junction does not agree with germline; a read error may underlie this. The chain is built from TRBV11-3 and TRBJ2-1; D gene ambiguous. There are 13 residues in the CDR3. Germline assignment: CDR1 SGHNT and CDR2 YENEEA. DNA for the CDR3: TGTGTCAGCAGCTTAGTGGGTGACGATGAGCAGTCCTTC. Translation gives CVSSLVGDDEQSF.

This clonotype has at least ten counts. The genes are TRBV12-3 or TRBV12-4 and TRBJ2-3; D is uncertain. V was cut by 5 bases and J by 1 base, with 4 bases left in between. CDR3 length: 12 amino acids. The chain's CDR3 is CASSPGTDTQYF. In DNA form, the CDR3 reads TGTGCCAGCAGTCCGGGCACAGATACGCAGTATTTT.

With regard to this clonotype: Lacking the conserved final phenylalanine or tryptophan, this CDR3 likely reflects a read error. No DNA is shown, since the ends of the CDR3 on it are uncertain; the CDR3 is the one TCRdb lists. This chain connects TRBV6-5 to TRBJ2-7; TRBD1 is taken as the D call from the table, unchecked against the DNA. The CDR3 sequence runs 15 residues, both termini included. CDR1 is MNHEY and CDR2 is SVGAGI in the germline V gene. The CDR3 spells CASSYSSDNGSKQYL.

The gene calls are TRBV7-9 and TRBJ2-3; 8 positions agree with TRBD1. The DNA end is a closer match to TRBJ1-5, so the J assignment may be wrong. The CDR3 sequence is 17 residues long. The germline V gene has CDR1 SEHNR and CDR2 FQNEAQ (reference sequence). CDR3 nucleotide sequence: TGTGCCAGCAGCGGCCCAGGGCAGGGGGCACCTACAGATATGCAGCATTTT. It translates to CASSGPGQGAPTDMQHF.

J is TRBJ2-7 and V is TRBV11-2; D is possibly TRBD2 (6 bases). V lost 7 bases and J 4 bases, leaving 23 bases between the germline ends. CDR1 SGHAT and CDR2 FQNNGV come from the germline V gene. This CDR3 is built from 16 residues. As DNA, the CDR3 is TGTGCCAGCACAAGACTAGGGATGGGTAGTTTGTACGAGCAGTACTTC. It encodes CASTRLGMGSLYEQYF.

Concerning this clonotype itself: Being one base from a much bigger clone, this may be a read error. The V call is TRBV6-6, the J call TRBJ1-1; the match to TRBD1 covers 9 bases. This CDR3 has 16 residues. Germline CDR1 reads MNHNY; CDR2 reads SVGAGI (reference sequence). The CDR3 DNA sequence: TGTGCCAACAGTTACCCCGGGACAGGGCAGAACACTGAAGCTTTCTTT. The encoded protein is CANSYPGTGQNTEAFF.

In its sample, this clonotype was seen many times. This chain links TRBV29-1 with TRBJ2-7; perhaps TRBD1 as D (6 bases). CDR1 is SQVTM, CDR2 ANQGSEA, per germline. V was trimmed by 6 bases and J by 3 bases, leaving 9 bases between them. The CDR3 has 11 amino acids. CDR3 coding DNA: TGCAGCGTGGACAGAGGCTACGAGCAGTACTTC. Amino acid sequence: CSVDRGYEQYF.

This clonotype was detected ten times or more. The chain recombines TRBV29-1 with TRBJ1-2, with D uncertain. With 6 bases removed from V and 7 bases from J, the gap between germline ends came to 15 bases. Germline V CDR1 and CDR2: SQVTM, ANQGSEA. This CDR3 is 12 amino acids long. CDR3 DNA sequence: TGCAGCGTACAATCGGATCAAGGTGGCTACACCTTC. Protein product: CSVQSDQGGYTF. The full variable domain, completed using reference TRBV29-1 and TRBJ1-2, is SAVISQKPSRDICQRGTSLTIQCQVDSQVTMMFWYRQQPGQSLTLIATANQGSEATYESGFVIDKFPISRPNLTFSTLTVSNMSPEDSSIYLCSVQSDQGGYTFGSGTRLTVV.

This clonotype was observed once. A clone one base away is much larger, so this may be a read error. As the CDR3 is not closed by the conserved phenylalanine or tryptophan, this likely results from a read error. The genes are TRBV7-8 and TRBJ2-1; 9 positions match TRBD2. The CDR3 runs 15 residues. From germline, CDR1 is SGHVS and CDR2 FQNEAQ. V was pared by 5 bases and J by 2 bases, with 4 bases of the junction left unmatched. CDR3 in DNA: TGTGCCAGCAGCACCTTAGCGGGGGCCTACAATGAGCAGTTCATC. Translation gives CASSTLAGAYNEQFI.

Turning to this clonotype: Possible read error: a much larger clone is one base away. V is TRBV6-6 and J is TRBJ2-1; D is unclear. Germline V gene lookup returns CDR1 MNHNY and CDR2 SVGAGI (reference sequence). CDR3 length: 14 residues. The CDR3 bases are TGTGCCAGCAGTTGGCGGAGCTCCAACAATGAGCAGTTCTTC. Its translation is CASSWRSSNNEQFF.